The rows below give T cell receptor beta chains drawn from one sample of a study of circulating CD8 cells and anti-PD-1 response in melanoma. Each CDR3 protein is one row after TCRdb ran MiXCR on the reads. The table shows hundreds of distinct CDR3 sequences, with 6.9% occurring only once. The sample here was CD8+ T cells from PBMCs, taken at baseline or after one month of anti-PD-1 therapy (not recorded which). The receptor set was obtained from a human donor with melanoma. Each CDR3 is given with its conserved first and last residue. The D gene is left open where the match is weak. Clone size is stated in some rows and not others, as once, few, many or a class when expanded.

abundance,v_gene,j_gene,d_gene,CDR3aa,CDR3nt
large,TRBV20-1,TRBJ2-7,.,CSARDHASLSYEQYF,TGCAGTGCTAGAGATCATGCCAGCCTCTCCTACGAGCAGTACTTC
large,TRBV6-6,TRBJ2-5,.,CASSYSIEQETQYF,TGTGCCAGCAGTTACTCGATCGAGCAAGAGACCCAGTACTTC
large,TRBV4-2,TRBJ2-5,TRBD2,CASSQDGPAGDQETQYF,TGTGCCAGCAGCCAAGATGGGCCAGCGGGAGATCAAGAGACCCAGTACTTC
large,TRBV4-2,TRBJ1-1,TRBD1,CASSQAGPGGYTEAFF,TGTGCCAGCAGCCAAGCAGGGCCAGGGGGGTACACTGAAGCTTTCTTT
hyperexpanded,TRBV2,TRBJ1-4,.,CASTGDTSTNEKLFF,TGTGCCAGCACCGGGGACACTTCAACTAATGAAAAACTGTTTTTT
few,TRBV24-1,TRBJ2-1,.,CATRRTHYNEQFF,TGTGCCACCAGGAGGACCCACTACAATGAGCAGTTCTTC
large,TRBV18,TRBJ2-5,.,CASSPSGWYQETQYF,TGTGCCAGCTCACCGAGCGGTTGGTACCAAGAGACCCAGTACTTC
large,TRBV19,TRBJ2-7,.,CASKSGGNEQYF,TGTGCCTCCAAAAGTGGGGGTAATGAGCAGTACTTC
large,TRBV20-1,TRBJ2-7,.,CSAVPTGISYERQYF,TGCAGTGCTGTACCGACAGGAATCAGCTACGAAAGGCAGTACTTC
.,TRBV19,TRBJ2-7,TRBD1,CASSTTGGIYEQYF,TGTGCCAGTAGCACTACAGGGGGCATCTACGAGCAGTACTTC
once,TRBV7-3,TRBJ2-3,.,CASSFAVNGGPTDMQYF,TGTGCCAGCAGCTTCGCGGTGAATGGGGGGCCCACAGATATGCAGTATTTT
large,TRBV24-1,TRBJ1-5,TRBD1,CATSVGGGQPQHF,TGTGCCACCAGTGTAGGGGGCGGTCAGCCCCAGCATTTT
large,TRBV28,TRBJ2-2,TRBD2,CASSRRSREGNTGELFF,TGTGCCAGCAGTCGACGGTCCCGGGAGGGAAACACCGGGGAGCTGTTTTTT
medium-sized,TRBV6-4,TRBJ2-3,.,CASSDSPGDTDTQYF,TGTGCCAGCAGTGACTCGCCGGGAGACACAGATACGCAGTATTTT
large,TRBV19,TRBJ1-1,.,CASSIVALGTEAFF,TGTGCCAGTAGTATAGTGGCCTTGGGAACTGAAGCTTTCTTT
medium-sized,TRBV20-1,TRBJ2-1,.,CSANSYTDSSYNEQFF,TGCAGTGCCAACTCATATACGGACAGCTCCTACAATGAGCAGTTCTTC
medium-sized,TRBV4-2,TRBJ2-7,.,CASSMGRMSYEQYF,TGTGCCAGCAGCATGGGACGGATGAGCTACGAGCAGTACTTC
large,TRBV28,TRBJ2-2,.,CASSFLGKDTGELFF,TGTGCCAGCAGTTTTTTGGGGAAGGACACCGGGGAGCTGTTTTTT
medium-sized,TRBV28,TRBJ2-3,TRBD1,CASSLPSDRAFGTQYF,TGTGCCAGCAGTTTACCCTCTGACAGGGCTTTCGGTACGCAGTATTTT
medium-sized,TRBV28,TRBJ1-6,.,CASSPRQEVSPLHF,TGTGCCAGCAGCCCCCGACAGGAGGTATCACCCCTCCACTTT
few,TRBV29-1,TRBJ1-1,.,CSVEDLDQGANTEAFF,TGCAGCGTTGAAGATCTGGACCAGGGAGCTAACACTGAAGCTTTCTTT
medium-sized,TRBV28,TRBJ2-1,TRBD2,CASSSILTSGGSSSYNEQFF,TGTGCCAGCAGTTCCATCTTGACTAGCGGTGGTTCCAGCTCCTACAATGAGCAGTTCTTC
.,TRBV6-1,TRBJ2-6,.,CASSDSGGSGANVLTF,TGTGCCAGCAGTGACTCTGGGGGCTCTGGGGCCAACGTCCTGACTTTC
large,TRBV5-6,TRBJ2-1,TRBD2,CASSDRLAINEQFF,TGTGCCAGCAGCGATAGACTAGCGATAAATGAGCAGTTCTTC
large,TRBV4-2,TRBJ2-3,.,CASSQGGLDADTQYF,TGTGCCAGCAGCCAAGGCGGGCTTGATGCAGATACGCAGTATTTT
large,TRBV20-1,TRBJ2-1,.,CSARDPKGREQFF,TGCAGTGCTAGAGATCCGAAGGGTCGTGAGCAGTTCTTC
.,TRBV28,TRBJ2-3,.,CASSPMGQDTQYF,TGTGCCAGCAGTCCCATGGGGCAAGATACGCAGTATTTT
large,TRBV19,TRBJ2-1,TRBD1,CASDPGQGPWGAYNEQFF,TGTGCCAGCGACCCGGGACAGGGGCCTTGGGGGGCCTACAATGAGCAGTTCTTC
medium-sized,TRBV29-1,TRBJ1-4,.,CSVNQGTNEKLFF,TGCAGCGTGAACCAGGGAACTAATGAAAAACTGTTTTTT
large,TRBV28,TRBJ2-6,.,CASSQTNSGANVLTF,TGTGCCAGCAGTCAAACTAACTCTGGGGCCAACGTCCTGACTTTC
large,TRBV11-2,TRBJ2-7,TRBD1,CASRGKQGIFAYEQYF,TGTGCCAGCAGGGGAAAACAGGGGATTTTCGCCTACGAGCAGTACTTC
.,TRBV28,TRBJ2-2,.,CATLPPGGGELFF,TGTGCCACCCTACCCCCAGGTGGAGGGGAGCTGTTTTTT
few,TRBV19,TRBJ1-1,.,CASSIGGTLEAFF,TGTGCCAGTAGTATAGGCGGGACACTTGAAGCTTTCTTT
large,TRBV2,TRBJ1-1,TRBD1,CASKQGGVGNTEAFF,TGTGCCAGTAAACAGGGGGGAGTTGGGAACACTGAAGCTTTCTTT
large,TRBV7-2,TRBJ1-3,.,CASSFGQGNTIYF,TGTGCCAGCAGCTTTGGACAGGGAAACACCATATATTTT
large,TRBV9,TRBJ2-3,.,CASDSSGGDTQYF,TGTGCCAGCGATTCTTCTGGGGGGGATACGCAGTATTTT
large,TRBV7-3,TRBJ2-7,TRBD1,CASSLGTGYEQYF,TGTGCCAGCAGCTTAGGGACAGGTTACGAGCAGTACTTC
medium-sized,TRBV20-1,TRBJ1-3,TRBD1,CSASGTVGNTIYF,TGCAGTGCTAGTGGGACAGTCGGAAACACCATATATTTT
large,TRBV20-1,TRBJ1-6,.,CSAYRSSRLHF,TGCAGTGCTTACAGGTCTAGTCGCCTCCACTTT
large,TRBV4-1,TRBJ1-4,TRBD1,CASSQTGATNEKLFF,TGCGCCAGCAGCCAAACAGGGGCAACTAATGAAAAACTGTTTTTT
large,TRBV19,TRBJ2-7,TRBD1,CASSLTGGIYEQYF,TGTGCCAGTAGTCTGACAGGGGGCATCTACGAGCAGTACTTC
large,TRBV4-2,TRBJ2-3,.,CASSQTVGEADTQYF,TGTGCCAGCAGCCAGACCGTGGGAGAGGCAGATACGCAGTATTTT
medium-sized,TRBV21-1,TRBJ2-7,.,CASSKGYEQYF,TGTGCCAGCAGCAAAGGGTACGAGCAGTACTTC
medium-sized,TRBV6-4,TRBJ2-1,TRBD2,CASSDTSGGANEQFF,TGTGCCAGCAGTGACACTAGCGGGGGGGCAAATGAGCAGTTCTTC
medium-sized,TRBV3-1,TRBJ2-7,.,CASSPGTVFSYEQYF,TGTGCCAGCAGCCCCGGGACCGTATTCTCCTACGAGCAGTACTTC
large,TRBV20-1,TRBJ2-7,.,CSADAATNYEQYF,TGCAGTGCTGACGCCGCGACTAACTACGAGCAGTACTTC
large,TRBV19,TRBJ1-5,.,CASSTSYINQPQHF,TGTGCCAGTAGTACGAGTTATATCAATCAGCCCCAGCATTTT
medium-sized,TRBV20-1,TRBJ2-7,.,CSAGGQFDYEQYF,TGCAGTGCTGGAGGACAATTCGACTACGAGCAGTACTTC
large,TRBV28,TRBJ2-6,.,CASSPLEDGANVLTF,TGTGCCAGCAGTCCATTGGAGGACGGGGCCAACGTCCTGACTTTC
large,TRBV20-1,TRBJ2-7,.,CSARLGLDYYEQYF,TGCAGTGCTAGATTGGGACTCGATTACTACGAGCAGTACTTC